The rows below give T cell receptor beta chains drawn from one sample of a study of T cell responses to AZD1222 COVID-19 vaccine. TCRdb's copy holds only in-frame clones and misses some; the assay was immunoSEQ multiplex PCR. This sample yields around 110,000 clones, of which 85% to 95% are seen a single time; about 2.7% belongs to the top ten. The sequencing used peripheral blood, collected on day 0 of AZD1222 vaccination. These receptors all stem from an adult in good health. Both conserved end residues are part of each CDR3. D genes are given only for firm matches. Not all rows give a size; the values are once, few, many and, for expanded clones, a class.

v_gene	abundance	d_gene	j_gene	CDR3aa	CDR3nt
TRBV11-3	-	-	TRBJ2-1	CASSSSHRSGSGHNEQFF	TGTGCCAGCAGCTCCTCCCACAGGTCCGGTAGCGGCCACAATGAGCAGTTCTTC
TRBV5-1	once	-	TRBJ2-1	CASNPSLGNEQFF	TGCGCCAGCAACCCTAGTTTGGGCAATGAGCAGTTCTTC
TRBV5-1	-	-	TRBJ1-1	CASSSEDEGPVEAFF	TGCGCCAGCAGTTCTGAGGACGAGGGACCGGTAGAAGCTTTCTTT
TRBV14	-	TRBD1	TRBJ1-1	CASSDKRLTGWYTEAFF	TGTGCCAGCAGCGACAAGAGGCTGACAGGGTGGTACACTGAAGCTTTCTTT
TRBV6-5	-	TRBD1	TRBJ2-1	CASSYSRTGGYNEQFF	TGTGCCAGCAGTTACTCTAGGACAGGGGGGTACAATGAGCAGTTCTTC
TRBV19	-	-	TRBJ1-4	CASRTDRRSNEKLFF	TGTGCCAGTAGAACCGACAGGCGATCTAATGAAAAACTGTTTTTT
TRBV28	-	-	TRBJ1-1	CASSFSNYHRATEAFF	TGTGCCAGCAGTTTCTCTAATTATCACAGGGCCACTGAAGCTTTCTTT
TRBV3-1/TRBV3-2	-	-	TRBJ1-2	CASSQETALYGYTF	TGTGCCAGCAGCCAGGAGACAGCCCTTTATGGCTACACCTTC
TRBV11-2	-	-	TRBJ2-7	CASSLGRVRYYEQYF	TGTGCCAGCAGCCTAGGAAGGGTCAGGTACTACGAGCAGTACTTC
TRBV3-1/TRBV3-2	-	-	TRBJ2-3	CASRLEGLSTDTQYF	TGTGCCAGCAGGCTAGAGGGCCTTAGCACAGATACGCAGTATTTT
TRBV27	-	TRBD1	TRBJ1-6	CASSFLGQGRNSPLHF	TGTGCCAGCAGTTTTTTAGGACAGGGGCGGAATTCACCCCTCCACTTT
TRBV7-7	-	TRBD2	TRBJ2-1	CASSFELAGYNEQFF	TGTGCTAGCAGCTTCGAACTAGCGGGCTACAATGAGCAGTTCTTC
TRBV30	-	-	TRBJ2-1	CAWALTSYNEQFF	TGTGCCTGGGCCTTAACGTCCTACAATGAGCAGTTCTTC
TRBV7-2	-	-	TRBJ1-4	CASSRERGEKLFF	TGTGCCAGCAGCAGGGAAAGGGGGGAAAAACTGTTTTTT
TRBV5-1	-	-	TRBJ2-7	CASSLGGTDPREQYF	TGCGCCAGCAGCTTGGGAGGGACCGACCCTCGCGAGCAGTACTTC
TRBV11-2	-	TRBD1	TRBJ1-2	CASSYDRGERGYTF	TGTGCCAGCAGCTACGACAGGGGGGAGAGAGGCTACACCTTC
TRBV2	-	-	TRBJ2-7	CASRGTFSYEQYF	TGTGCCAGCAGAGGGACTTTCTCCTACGAGCAGTACTTC
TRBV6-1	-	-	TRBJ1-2	CASSEALAGAGYGYTF	TGTGCCAGCAGTGAAGCGCTCGCAGGGGCAGGGTATGGCTACACCTTC
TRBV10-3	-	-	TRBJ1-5	CAISESGGNQPQHF	TGTGCCATCAGTGAGTCAGGCGGGAATCAGCCCCAGCATTTT
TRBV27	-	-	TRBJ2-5	CASSLRRAETQYF	TGTGCCAGCAGTCTCAGAAGGGCGGAGACCCAGTACTTC
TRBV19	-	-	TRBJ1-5	CASSMAGSYSNQPQHF	TGTGCCAGTAGTATGGCGGGCAGTTATAGCAATCAGCCCCAGCATTTT
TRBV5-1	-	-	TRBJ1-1	CASSLDTPNTEAFF	TGCGCCAGCAGCTTGGACACACCGAACACTGAAGCTTTCTTT
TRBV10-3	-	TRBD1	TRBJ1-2	CAISENTGGQFYGYTF	TGTGCCATCAGTGAGAACACAGGGGGACAGTTCTATGGCTACACCTTC
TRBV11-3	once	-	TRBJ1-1	CASSFARGTEAFF	TGTGCCAGCAGCTTCGCAAGGGGAACTGAAGCTTTCTTT
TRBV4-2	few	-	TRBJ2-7	CASSQEPLYEQYF	TGTGCCAGCAGCCAAGAGCCCCTCTACGAGCAGTACTTC
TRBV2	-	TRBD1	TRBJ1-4	CASRDPQGAREKLFF	TGTGCCAGCAGAGACCCCCAGGGGGCGAGGGAAAAACTGTTTTTT
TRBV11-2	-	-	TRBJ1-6	CASSSQQGWDSPLHF	TGTGCCAGCAGCTCTCAACAGGGCTGGGATTCACCCCTCCACTTT
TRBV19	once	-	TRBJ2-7	CASSIGPDFYEQYF	TGTGCCAGTAGTATAGGGCCAGACTTCTACGAGCAGTACTTC
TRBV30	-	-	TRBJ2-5	CAWGGGSETQYF	TGTGCCTGGGGAGGGGGAAGTGAGACCCAGTACTTC
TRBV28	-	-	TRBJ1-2	CASSLDSNINYGYTF	TGTGCCAGCAGTTTGGACAGTAACATTAACTATGGCTACACCTTC
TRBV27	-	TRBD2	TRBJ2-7	CASSPETSASSYEQYF	TGTGCCAGCAGTCCTGAGACTAGCGCTTCCTCCTACGAGCAGTACTTC
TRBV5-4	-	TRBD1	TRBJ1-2	CASSPDRVNGYTF	TGTGCCAGCAGCCCGGACAGGGTGAATGGCTACACCTTC
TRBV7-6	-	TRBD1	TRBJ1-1	CASSMTGEGEAFF	TGTGCCAGCAGCATGACAGGGGAGGGTGAAGCTTTCTTT
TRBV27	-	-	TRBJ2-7	CASSPWSGGYEQYF	TGTGCCAGCAGCCCGTGGTCCGGCGGATACGAGCAGTACTTC
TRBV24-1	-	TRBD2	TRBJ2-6	CATSAAGAGANVLTF	TGTGCCACCAGTGCGGCGGGAGCTGGGGCCAACGTCCTGACTTTC
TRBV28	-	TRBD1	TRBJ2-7	CASSYRGLTSYEQYF	TGTGCCAGCAGTTACAGGGGGCTTACCTCCTACGAGCAGTACTTC
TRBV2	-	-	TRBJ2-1	CASRAGLFSYNEQFF	TGTGCCAGCAGGGCGGGACTCTTCTCCTACAATGAGCAGTTCTTC
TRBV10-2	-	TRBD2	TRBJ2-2	CASSELHWEGPHAGELFF	TGCGCCAGCAGTGAGTTGCATTGGGAGGGACCCCACGCCGGGGAGCTGTTTTTT
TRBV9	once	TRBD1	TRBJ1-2	CASSVGQGSYGYTF	TGTGCCAGCAGCGTAGGACAGGGATCCTATGGCTACACCTTC